The clone carrying this T cell receptor beta chain was detected a few times. The data were obtained in a study of blood T cells in healthy people across ages. It was with a sample-barcoded 5' primer and a J-beta primer mix that a second PCR of roughly 7 to 12 cycles was run. One entry per CDR3 protein, called by TCRdb with MiXCR from the 5' RACE reads. The profile shows about 1.8 million distinct CDR3 sequences, roughly 49% of them singletons. Germline CDR1 is MNHEY and CDR2 is SVGEGT. CDR3 length: 15 amino acids. The sequence came from a middle-aged woman in good health. The chain links TRBV6-2 or TRBV6-3 to TRBJ2-7; D gene unclear. The end of the DNA aligns better with TRBJ2-5, so the J call may be wrong. Sequencing was performed on blood. The CDR3 here is CASSHHQPVRETQYF. CDR3 sequence (DNA): TGTGCCAGCAGCCATCACCAGCCGGTCAGAGAGACCCAGTACTTC.